Listed below are T cell receptor beta chains from one sample, sequenced in a study of T cells expressing NK-cell markers. TCRdb reanalyzed the 5' RACE reads, giving one entry per CDR3 protein sequence and no DNA. Listed are roughly 430,000 distinct CDR3 sequences; roughly 8% falls within the top ten. The sequencing sample was made of blood T cells: a sorted CD56 or NKG2C T cell subset, CD4+ or CD8+ T cells, or bulk PBMC T cells (not recorded which). All receptors come from a woman between 18 and 70 years old in good health. Both conserved end residues are part of each CDR3. The order of the fields is J gene, V gene, CDR3 protein.

J: TRBJ2-1
V: TRBV12-3/TRBV12-4
CDR3: CASRLAGVNEQFF

J: TRBJ2-4
V: TRBV12-3/TRBV12-4
CDR3: CASSLGGPVAKNIQYF

J: TRBJ2-6
V: TRBV7-8
CDR3: CASSLEGALGGANVLTF

J: TRBJ2-1
V: TRBV24-1
CDR3: CATKAGAPYNEQFF

J: TRBJ2-3
V: TRBV20-1
CDR3: CSARDRVDTQYF

J: TRBJ1-5
V: TRBV5-1
CDR3: CASSLGEGPQHF

J: TRBJ2-1
V: TRBV20-1
CDR3: CSAKLRAATYNEQFF

J: TRBJ1-2
V: TRBV3-1
CDR3: CASSQDGVRAYGYTF

J: TRBJ2-2
V: TRBV6-2/TRBV6-3
CDR3: CASTPLPETTGELFF

J: TRBJ2-1
V: TRBV7-8
CDR3: CASSPQSGVYNEQFF

J: TRBJ2-1
V: TRBV4-3
CDR3: CASSQAFSYNEQFF

J: TRBJ2-1
V: TRBV20-1
CDR3: CSADRDIGNEQFF

J: TRBJ2-3
V: TRBV30
CDR3: CAWSLSGDTQYF

J: TRBJ1-1
V: TRBV7-2
CDR3: CASSLDGQMNTEAFF

J: TRBJ2-1
V: TRBV29-1
CDR3: CSVYPGTLSYNEQFF

J: TRBJ2-1
V: TRBV4-3
CDR3: CASSPRLDSYNEQFF

J: TRBJ1-1
V: TRBV6-5
CDR3: CASSHSTGNTEAFF

J: TRBJ2-3
V: TRBV3-1
CDR3: CASSQSGVTDTQYF

J: TRBJ2-1
V: TRBV11-2
CDR3: CASSSRTNNEQFF

J: TRBJ2-7
V: TRBV18
CDR3: CASSPDPAREISEQYF

J: TRBJ2-5
V: TRBV30
CDR3: CAWSPDQRYQYF

J: TRBJ2-7
V: TRBV20-1
CDR3: CSAAGLAAYEQYF

J: TRBJ2-3
V: TRBV4-3
CDR3: CASSQEGGGGADTQYF

J: TRBJ2-1
V: TRBV6-2/TRBV6-3
CDR3: CASMMDDARPEQFF

J: TRBJ2-1
V: TRBV20-1
CDR3: CSAWYSGSTDEQFF

J: TRBJ2-3
V: TRBV5-5
CDR3: CASSLSTGTQYTDTQYF

J: TRBJ1-5
V: TRBV5-5
CDR3: CASSRDATRQPQHF

J: TRBJ1-3
V: TRBV12-3/TRBV12-4
CDR3: CASSLGGAGFGNTIYF

J: TRBJ1-1
V: TRBV6-1
CDR3: CASSPGGGGNTEAFF

J: TRBJ2-7
V: TRBV10-3
CDR3: CAISQGQSTYEQYF

J: TRBJ2-3
V: TRBV29-1
CDR3: CSVVLGEDTQYF

J: TRBJ1-1
V: TRBV18
CDR3: CASSPSVGQINTEAFF

J: TRBJ2-5
V: TRBV19
CDR3: CASSGLEETQYF

J: TRBJ1-2
V: TRBV7-9
CDR3: CASSLGVRYTF

J: TRBJ2-1
V: TRBV20-1
CDR3: CSASGQGGYNEQFF

J: TRBJ1-1
V: TRBV18
CDR3: CASSLPTGSLEAFF

J: TRBJ1-6
V: TRBV9
CDR3: CASGSSSYNSPLHF

J: TRBJ1-6
V: TRBV20-1
CDR3: CSASLRGHIDSPLHF

J: TRBJ2-1
V: TRBV5-1
CDR3: CASSLAGKSGDEQFF

J: TRBJ1-1
V: TRBV10-3
CDR3: CAIRQGSSMNTEAFF

J: TRBJ2-1
V: TRBV13
CDR3: CASSFSSGSHNEQFF

J: TRBJ1-1
V: TRBV28
CDR3: CASSFTRPAMNTEAFF

J: TRBJ1-1
V: TRBV18
CDR3: CASSPMSSVTEAFF

J: TRBJ2-3
V: TRBV19
CDR3: CASSMDAGAALGDTQYF

J: TRBJ1-5
V: TRBV7-2
CDR3: CASSPHPTGLQPQHF

J: TRBJ2-3
V: TRBV20-1
CDR3: CSARPERLAGTDTQYF

J: TRBJ2-1
V: TRBV20-1
CDR3: CSARVGGSPQIGEQFF

J: TRBJ2-6
V: TRBV6-2/TRBV6-3
CDR3: CASSYVGANVLTF

J: TRBJ2-1
V: TRBV24-1
CDR3: CATSDYNEQFF

J: TRBJ2-2
V: TRBV19
CDR3: CASSIEGGELFF

J: TRBJ1-2
V: TRBV2
CDR3: CASRDPGQGTGYTF

J: TRBJ2-3
V: TRBV5-1
CDR3: CASSLRDTDTQYF

J: TRBJ1-5
V: TRBV24-1
CDR3: CATRGQPDNQPQHF

J: TRBJ2-1
V: TRBV28
CDR3: CASSFMYNEQFF

J: TRBJ2-7
V: TRBV20-1
CDR3: CSASVSTGTTREQYF